The clone carrying this T cell receptor (beta chain) was detected many times. Its antigen is unidentified. RNA transcripts yielded amplified TCR beta CDR3 regions. The HTBI set primed first-round TCR CDR3 RT-PCR. A single record per CDR3 protein comes from TCRdb applying MiXCR to the multiplex PCR reads. The sample contains 300,000 to 400,000 distinct CDR3 sequences, roughly 14% of which appear only once. These data originate in a study of T cells in Graves' hyperthyroidism and ophthalmopathy. About the study: Peripheral blood was secured at the point of initial diagnosis, before any treatment. Findings and limits, study-wide: Researchers found most expanded thyroid clonotypes above 0.001 in blood as well. Separating ophthalmopathy from stable hyperthyroidism was achieved by a 13 V-J model.

An approximately 10 ml volume of fresh peripheral blood provided the PBMCs. Germline V CDR1 and CDR2: DFQATT, SNEGSKA (reference sequence). Trimming shortened V by 0 bases and J by 4 bases, and 11 bases separated the two germline ends. The CDR3 runs 14 residues. This receptor was taken from a woman aged 60-70 years with Graves' hyperthyroidism. Sample: blood. The chain links TRBV20-1 to TRBJ2-3, with a weak D call TRBD2 (5 bases). CDR3 sequence reads: CSARESGNADTQYF. CDR3 DNA: TGCAGTGCTAGAGAGTCGGGGAACGCAGATACGCAGTATTTT.